A selection of T cell receptor beta chains follows, all from one sample in a study of cytomegalovirus exposure and HLA in healthy donors. TCRdb keeps only in-frame clones here, not all; method: immunoSEQ multiplex PCR. Altogether about 50,000 clones are present, roughly 92% being singletons, with the ten largest covering almost 1.5%. The sample comprised PBMCs. The receptors come from a man in his late teens or twenties in good health and CMV-seronegative. Both conserved end residues are part of each CDR3. D genes are given only for firm matches.

D gene	CDR3 length	J gene	V gene	CDR3 protein
TRBD1	15	TRBJ1-5	TRBV30	CAWNNGGGISQPQHF
.	19	TRBJ2-3	TRBV7-3	CASSLTFPFVTTSTDTQYF
TRBD2	17	TRBJ2-2	TRBV5-6	CASSDARAGVRTGELFF
.	17	TRBJ2-4	TRBV5-5	CASSLDPLGPVGNIQYF
TRBD2	16	TRBJ2-3	TRBV5-8	CASSLGLAASTDTQYF
.	17	TRBJ2-1	TRBV9	CASSVGASLSAYNEQFF
.	17	TRBJ2-6	TRBV5-5	CASSFATGFSGANVLTF
TRBD1	15	TRBJ2-1	TRBV6-5	CASSTGQAQGNEQFF
.	12	TRBJ1-2	TRBV5-6	CASSLNREGYTF
TRBD1	11	TRBJ1-1	TRBV28	CASSQDRAAFF
.	14	TRBJ2-7	TRBV5-6	CASSPYGKSREQYF
TRBD2	16	TRBJ2-1	TRBV28	CASSFGRLAGNNEQFF
.	13	TRBJ2-7	TRBV5-5	CASSLYTTYEQYF
.	11	TRBJ2-2	TRBV30	CAFSGAGELFF
.	14	TRBJ1-1	TRBV27	CASSLSRGNTEAFF
.	12	TRBJ2-5	TRBV19	CASSPPGTSPYF